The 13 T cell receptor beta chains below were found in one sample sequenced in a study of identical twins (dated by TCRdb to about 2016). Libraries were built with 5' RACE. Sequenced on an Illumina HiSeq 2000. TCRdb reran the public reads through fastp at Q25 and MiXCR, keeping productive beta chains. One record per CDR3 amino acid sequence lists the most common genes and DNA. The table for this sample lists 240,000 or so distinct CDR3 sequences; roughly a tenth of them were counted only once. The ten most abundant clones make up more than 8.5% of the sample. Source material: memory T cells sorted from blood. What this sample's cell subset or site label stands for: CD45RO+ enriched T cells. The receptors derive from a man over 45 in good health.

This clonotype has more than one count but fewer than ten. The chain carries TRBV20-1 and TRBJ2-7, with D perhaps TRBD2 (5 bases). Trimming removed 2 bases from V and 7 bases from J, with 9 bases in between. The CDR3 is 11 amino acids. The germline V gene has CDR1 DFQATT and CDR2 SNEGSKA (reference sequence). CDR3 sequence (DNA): TGCAGTGCTAGACTAGCCAGGGAGCAGTACTTC. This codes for CSARLAREQYF.

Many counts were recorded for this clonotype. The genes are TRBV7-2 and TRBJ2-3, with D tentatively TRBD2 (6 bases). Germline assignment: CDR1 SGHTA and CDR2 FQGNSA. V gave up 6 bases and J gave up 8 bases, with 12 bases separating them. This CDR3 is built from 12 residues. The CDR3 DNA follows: TGTGCCAGCAGGCCTGCTAGCGCTACGCAGTATTTT. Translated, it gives CASRPASATQYF.

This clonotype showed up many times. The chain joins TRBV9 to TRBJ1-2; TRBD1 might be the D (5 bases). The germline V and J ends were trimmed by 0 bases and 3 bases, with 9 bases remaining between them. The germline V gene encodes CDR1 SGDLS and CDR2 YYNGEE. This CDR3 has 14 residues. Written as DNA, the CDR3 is TGTGCCAGCAGCGTAGTTGGGGCCGACTATGGCTACACCTTC. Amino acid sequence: CASSVVGADYGYTF.

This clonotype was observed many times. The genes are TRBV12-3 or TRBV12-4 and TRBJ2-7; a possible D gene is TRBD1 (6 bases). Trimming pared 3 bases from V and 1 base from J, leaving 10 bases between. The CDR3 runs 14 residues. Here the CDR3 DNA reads TGTGCCAGCAGTTTCGGGACACCTTCCTACGAGCAGTACTTC. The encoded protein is CASSFGTPSYEQYF.

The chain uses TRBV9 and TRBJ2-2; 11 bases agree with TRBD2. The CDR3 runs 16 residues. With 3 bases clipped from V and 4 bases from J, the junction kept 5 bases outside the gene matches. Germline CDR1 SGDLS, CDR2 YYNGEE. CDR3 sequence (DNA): TGTGCCAGCAGCGCTAGCGGGAGGCTCTTCACCGGGGAGCTGTTTTTT. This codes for CASSASGRLFTGELFF.

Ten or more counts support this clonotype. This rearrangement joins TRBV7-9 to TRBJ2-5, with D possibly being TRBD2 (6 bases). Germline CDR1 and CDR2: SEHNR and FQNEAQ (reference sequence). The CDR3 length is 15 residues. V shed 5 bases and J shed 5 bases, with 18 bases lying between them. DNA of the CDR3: TGTGCCAGCAGCCCTTACGGTATCGCGGGGGAGACCCAGTACTTC. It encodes CASSPYGIAGETQYF.

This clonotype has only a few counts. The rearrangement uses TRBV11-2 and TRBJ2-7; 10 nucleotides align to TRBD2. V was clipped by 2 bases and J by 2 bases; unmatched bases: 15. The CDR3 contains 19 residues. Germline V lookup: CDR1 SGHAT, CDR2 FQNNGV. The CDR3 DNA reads TGTGCCAGCAGCTTACGAGGAGTAAGCGGGAGGGGCAAACCCTACGAGCAGTACTTC. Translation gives CASSLRGVSGRGKPYEQYF.

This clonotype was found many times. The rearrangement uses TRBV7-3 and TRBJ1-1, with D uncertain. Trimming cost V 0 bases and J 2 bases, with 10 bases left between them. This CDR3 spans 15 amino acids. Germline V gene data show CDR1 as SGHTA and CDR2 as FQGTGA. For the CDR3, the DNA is TGTGCCAGCAGCTTAACAGGAGCAAGTAACACTGAAGCTTTCTTT. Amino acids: CASSLTGASNTEAFF. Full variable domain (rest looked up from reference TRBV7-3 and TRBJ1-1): GAGVSQTPSNKVTEKGKYVELRCDPISGHTALYWYRQSLGQGPEFLIYFQGTGAADDSGLPNDRFFAVRPEGSVSTLKIQRTERGDSAVYLCASSLTGASNTEAFFGQGTRLTVV.

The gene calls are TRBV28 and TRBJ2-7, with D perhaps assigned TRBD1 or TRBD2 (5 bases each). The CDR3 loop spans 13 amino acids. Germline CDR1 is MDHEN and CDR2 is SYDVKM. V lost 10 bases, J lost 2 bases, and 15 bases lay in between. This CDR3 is CATRGTRTYEQYF. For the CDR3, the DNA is TGTGCCACCCGTGGGACCCGAACCTACGAGCAGTACTTC.

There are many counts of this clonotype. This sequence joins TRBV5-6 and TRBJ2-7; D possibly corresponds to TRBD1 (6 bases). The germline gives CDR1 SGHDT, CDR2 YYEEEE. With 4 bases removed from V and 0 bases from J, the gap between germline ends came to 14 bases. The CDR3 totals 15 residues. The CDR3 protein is CASSPVGQSSYEQYF. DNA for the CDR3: TGTGCCAGCAGCCCAGTCGGACAGAGCTCCTACGAGCAGTACTTC.

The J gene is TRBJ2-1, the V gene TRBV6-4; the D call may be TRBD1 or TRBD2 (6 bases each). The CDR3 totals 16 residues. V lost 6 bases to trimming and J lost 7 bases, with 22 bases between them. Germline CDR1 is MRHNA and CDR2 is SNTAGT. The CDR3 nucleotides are TGTGCCAGCAGGAAGGGGGAGGATAAGGTTGTAAATGAGCAGTTCTTC. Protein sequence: CASRKGEDKVVNEQFF.

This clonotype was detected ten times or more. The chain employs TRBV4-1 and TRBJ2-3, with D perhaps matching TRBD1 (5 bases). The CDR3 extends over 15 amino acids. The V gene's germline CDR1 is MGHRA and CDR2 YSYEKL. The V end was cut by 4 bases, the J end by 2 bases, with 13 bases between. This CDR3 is CASSRIQGNTDTQYF. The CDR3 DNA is TGCGCCAGCAGCCGAATCCAGGGTAACACAGATACGCAGTATTTT.

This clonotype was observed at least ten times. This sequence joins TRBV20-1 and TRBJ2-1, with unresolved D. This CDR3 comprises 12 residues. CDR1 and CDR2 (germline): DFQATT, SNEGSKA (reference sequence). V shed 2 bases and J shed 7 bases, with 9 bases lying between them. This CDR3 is CSARSMENEQFF. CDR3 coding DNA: TGCAGTGCTAGAAGTATGGAGAATGAGCAGTTCTTC.